Presented here are 22 T cell receptor beta chains from one specimen sequenced in a study of blood T cell repertoires in COVID-19. TCRdb's table, derived via immunoSEQ multiplex PCR, lists solely in-frame clones and lacks some. The profile shows around 100,000 clones, 88% of them singletons. The sequenced sample was peripheral blood. These receptors originate from a woman between 65 and 79 years old who had recovered from COVID-19.

V is TRBV28 and J is TRBJ2-5; no definite D call. CDR3 size: 14 residues. Germline V gene sequence: CDR1 MDHEN, CDR2 SYDVKM. V gave up 3 bases and J gave up 5 bases, with 13 bases separating them. The CDR3 here is CASSFSRSQETQYF. CDR3 coding DNA: TGTGCCAGCAGTTTTTCTAGATCCCAGGAGACCCAGTACTTC.

This clone came up once. The chain links TRBV27 to TRBJ1-2; D possibly corresponds to TRBD1 (5 bases). The CDR3 loop spans 12 amino acids. V lost 6 bases and J lost 6, with 11 bases in between. Germline V gene data show CDR1 as MNHEY and CDR2 as SMNVEV (reference sequence). CDR3 nucleotides: TGTGCCAGCAGGGGGGAGGGGAATGGCTACACCTTC. Amino acids: CASRGEGNGYTF.

V usage is TRBV4-3 and J usage is TRBJ2-2; D is possibly TRBD1 (6 bases). V lost 2 bases, J lost 6 bases, and 10 bases lay in between. Germline V gene lookup returns CDR1 LGHNA and CDR2 YSLEER. The length of the CDR3 is 14 residues. This CDR3 is CASSQIGGAGELFF. The CDR3, as DNA: TGCGCCAGCAGCCAAATAGGGGGAGCCGGGGAGCTGTTTTTT.

The rearrangement links TRBV5-4 to TRBJ2-1; D is perhaps TRBD2 (5 bases). CDR3 length equals 14 residues. The V gene lost 3 bases and the J gene lost 6 bases, with 13 bases spanning the gap. Germline V CDR1 and CDR2: SGHNT, YYREEE (reference sequence). CDR3 loop: CASSSYWEFNEQFF. The CDR3 coding sequence is TGTGCCAGCAGCTCCTATTGGGAGTTCAATGAGCAGTTCTTC.

The V call is TRBV6-5, the J call TRBJ2-7; TRBD1 aligns across 7 bases. The CDR3 totals 14 residues. Per germline, CDR1 MNHEY and CDR2 SVGAGI. The V gene end was trimmed by 6 bases and the J gene end by 12 bases; junction bases not matched to a gene: 17. In nucleotides, the CDR3 is TGTGCCAGCAGCCCGGACAGGACCTTCTTGATGGGGTACTTC. As protein: CASSPDRTFLMGYF.

The chain has TRBV6-5 and TRBJ1-6, with D maybe TRBD1 (6 bases). This CDR3 comprises 13 residues. V was clipped by 9 bases and J by 7 bases, with 13 bases between them. Looked up from germline, CDR1 is MNHEY and CDR2 is SVGAGI. The CDR3 reads CASTDRLNSPLHF. CDR3 nucleotide sequence: TGTGCCAGTACGGACAGATTAAATTCACCCCTCCACTTT.

The chain carries TRBV7-2 and TRBJ2-1; TRBD2 aligns across 10 bases. This CDR3 contains 14 residues. Germline V gene sequence: CDR1 SGHTA, CDR2 FQGNSA. V shed 4 bases, J shed 4 bases, and the junction held 1 base outside the gene matches. The CDR3: CASSSAGGYNEQFF. The CDR3 bases are TGTGCCAGCAGCTCAGCGGGGGGGTACAATGAGCAGTTCTTC.

The J gene is TRBJ2-7, the V gene TRBV7-8; a weak D match, TRBD1 (6 bases). V lost 1 base and J lost 4, with 14 bases in between. This CDR3 is 15 amino acids long. CDR1 SGHVS and CDR2 FQNEAQ come from the germline V gene. This chain's CDR3 is CASSLGTRGGYEQYF. The CDR3 DNA follows: TGTGCCAGCAGCTTAGGGACCAGGGGTGGGTACGAGCAGTACTTC.

This chain links TRBV19 with TRBJ2-1; TRBD2 is a possible D gene (5 bases). CDR3 size: 14 residues. Per the germline V gene, CDR1 is LNHDA and CDR2 is SQIVND (reference sequence). V lost 3 bases to trimming and J lost 8 bases, with 14 bases between them. The DNA of the CDR3 is TGTGCCAGTAGTATTCGGTGGGAGATCCATGAGCAGTTCTTC. Translated: CASSIRWEIHEQFF.

V and J are TRBV5-1 and TRBJ1-2; TRBD1 is a possible D gene (5 bases). CDR1 SGHRS and CDR2 YFSETQ come from the germline V gene. Trimming removed 3 bases from V and 3 bases from J, with 15 bases in between. The CDR3 covers 15 residues. The CDR3 nucleotides are TGCGCCAGCAGCTCGGGACGGGGGTCTTACTATGGCTACACCTTC. This gives the protein CASSSGRGSYYGYTF.

This chain links TRBV28 with TRBJ1-5; D is possibly TRBD1 (5 bases). The V gene's germline CDR1 is MDHEN and CDR2 SYDVKM. V was clipped by 4 bases and J by 5 bases, with 18 bases between them. This CDR3 is 16 amino acids long. Here the CDR3 reads CASSSLRDSRDQPQHF. DNA of the CDR3: TGTGCCAGCAGTTCACTCCGGGACTCCCGCGATCAGCCCCAGCATTTT.

This clone showed up just a few times. This chain connects TRBV6-5 to TRBJ1-2; no definite D call. Germline-derived CDR1 and CDR2 are MNHEY and SVGAGI. The CDR3 runs to 15 residues. Trimming removed 9 bases from V and 4 bases from J, with 21 bases in between. CDR3 residues: CARLPGVVRPYGYTF. CDR3 bases: TGTGCCAGGCTACCCGGGGTTGTTAGGCCCTATGGCTACACCTTC.

V and J are TRBV6-5 and TRBJ1-1; 9 nucleotides match TRBD1. CDR3 size: 14 residues. Germline CDR1 MNHEY, CDR2 SVGAGI. V was pared by 2 bases and J by 4 bases, with 2 bases of the junction left unmatched. The CDR3 region has the DNA TGTGCCAGCAGTTACGTGGACAGGGGCACTGAAGCTTTCTTT. Translating it yields CASSYVDRGTEAFF.

The chain joins TRBV5-4 to TRBJ2-1, with 7 positions matching TRBD2. V lost 1 base and J lost 6; bases outside the gene matches: 7. Germline CDR1 and CDR2: SGHNT and YYREEE (reference sequence). The CDR3 sequence is 15 residues long. DNA of the CDR3: TGTGCCAGCAGCTTGCGGACTAGAATTATCAATGAGCAGTTCTTC. Translating it yields CASSLRTRIINEQFF.

The chain couples TRBV12-3 or TRBV12-4 to TRBJ2-7; 7 positions agree with TRBD1. J was trimmed by 6 bases and V by 6 bases; bases with no gene match: 8. The CDR3 has 13 residues. CDR3 protein: CASSPSRGSEQYF. The CDR3 DNA follows: TGTGCCAGCAGCCCTAGCAGGGGGAGCGAGCAGTACTTC.

The gene calls are TRBV5-1 and TRBJ2-5, with 7 bases lining up with TRBD1. V lost 0 bases to trimming and J lost 4 bases; unmatched junction nucleotides: 3. The CDR3 has 14 amino acids. The germline CDR1 and CDR2 sequences are SGHRS and YFSETQ. The CDR3 region has the DNA TGCGCCAGCAGCTTGGAGGGGGCCGGAGAGACCCAGTACTTC. It is translated as CASSLEGAGETQYF.

The table lists this clone with a count of one. The V and J genes are TRBV19 and TRBJ1-1; D remains ambiguous. The germline V and J ends were trimmed by 4 bases and 0 bases, with 12 bases remaining between them. In germline, CDR1 is LNHDA, CDR2 SQIVND (reference sequence). The CDR3 is 15 residues long. CDR3 sequence: CASSKRAHMNTEAFF. The CDR3, as DNA: TGTGCCAGTAGTAAGCGAGCGCATATGAACACTGAAGCTTTCTTT.

This CDR3 is CASSRAAYEQYF. Here the CDR3 DNA reads TGTGCCAGCAGCCGCGCCGCATACGAGCAGTACTTC. This chain connects TRBV14 to TRBJ2-7, with D hard to call. The length of the CDR3 is 12 residues. Trimming took 4 bases from V and 4 from J, leaving 8 bases between them. Germline V CDR1 and CDR2: SGHDN, FVKESK. The full variable domain, completed using reference TRBV14 and TRBJ2-7, is EAGVTQFPSHSVIEKGQTVTLRCDPISGHDNLYWYRRVMGKEIKFLLHFVKESKQDESGMPNNRFLAERTGGTYSTLKVQPAELEDSGVYFCASSRAAYEQYFGPGTRLTVT.

The CDR3 bases are TGCGCCAGCAGCCAAGATCCTTCCACAGGGGATGGCACTGAAGCTTTCTTT. It codes for CASSQDPSTGDGTEAFF. The chain has TRBV4-3 and TRBJ1-1; 7 positions agree with TRBD1. The CDR3 loop spans 17 amino acids. The V segment lost 0 bases and the J segment 4 bases; nucleotides outside the gene matches: 11. Germline-derived CDR1 and CDR2 are LGHNA and YSLEER.

In this sample, this clone turned up once. The chain couples TRBV7-2 to TRBJ2-3; 11 bases are a match to TRBD2. Germline values: CDR1 SGHTA, CDR2 FQGNSA. V lost 4 bases and J lost 3; bases outside the gene matches: 12. The CDR3 covers 18 residues. The CDR3 here is CASSYGPPSSGGTDTQYF. The CDR3 region has the DNA TGTGCCAGCAGCTACGGCCCCCCCTCTAGCGGGGGGACAGATACGCAGTATTTT.

This sequence joins TRBV20-1 and TRBJ2-3, with 8 bases fitting TRBD2. The CDR3 sequence is 14 residues long. CDR1 is DFQATT, CDR2 SNEGSKA, per germline (reference sequence). With V trimmed by 3 bases and J by 2 bases, 4 bases remained unmatched. The CDR3 loop is CSASSGAPTDTQYF. Written as DNA, the CDR3 is TGCAGTGCTAGTAGCGGGGCACCCACAGATACGCAGTATTTT.

The chain is built from TRBV6-1 and TRBJ2-3, with 7 bases fitting TRBD2. Germline V gives CDR1 MNHNS, CDR2 SASEGT. With 1 base clipped from V and 6 bases from J, the junction kept 1 base outside the gene matches. This CDR3 comprises 13 residues. The CDR3 DNA reads TGTGCCAGCAGTGAAGGGACTAGGGATACGCAGTATTTT. As protein: CASSEGTRDTQYF.